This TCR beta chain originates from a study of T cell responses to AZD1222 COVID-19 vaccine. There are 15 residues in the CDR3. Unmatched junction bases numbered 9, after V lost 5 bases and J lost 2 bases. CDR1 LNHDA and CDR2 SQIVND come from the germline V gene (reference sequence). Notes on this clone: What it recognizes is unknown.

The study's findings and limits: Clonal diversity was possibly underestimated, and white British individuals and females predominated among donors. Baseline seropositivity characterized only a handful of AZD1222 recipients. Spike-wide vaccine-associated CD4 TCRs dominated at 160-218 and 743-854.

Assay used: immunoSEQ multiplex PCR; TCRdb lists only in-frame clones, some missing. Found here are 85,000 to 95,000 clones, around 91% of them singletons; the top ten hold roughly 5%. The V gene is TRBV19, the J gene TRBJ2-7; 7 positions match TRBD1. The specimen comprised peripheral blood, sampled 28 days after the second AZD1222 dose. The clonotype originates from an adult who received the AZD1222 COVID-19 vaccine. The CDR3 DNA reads TGTGCCAGTAGTTTTAACAGGGGATCTCCCTACGAGCAGTACTTC. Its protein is CASSFNRGSPYEQYF.